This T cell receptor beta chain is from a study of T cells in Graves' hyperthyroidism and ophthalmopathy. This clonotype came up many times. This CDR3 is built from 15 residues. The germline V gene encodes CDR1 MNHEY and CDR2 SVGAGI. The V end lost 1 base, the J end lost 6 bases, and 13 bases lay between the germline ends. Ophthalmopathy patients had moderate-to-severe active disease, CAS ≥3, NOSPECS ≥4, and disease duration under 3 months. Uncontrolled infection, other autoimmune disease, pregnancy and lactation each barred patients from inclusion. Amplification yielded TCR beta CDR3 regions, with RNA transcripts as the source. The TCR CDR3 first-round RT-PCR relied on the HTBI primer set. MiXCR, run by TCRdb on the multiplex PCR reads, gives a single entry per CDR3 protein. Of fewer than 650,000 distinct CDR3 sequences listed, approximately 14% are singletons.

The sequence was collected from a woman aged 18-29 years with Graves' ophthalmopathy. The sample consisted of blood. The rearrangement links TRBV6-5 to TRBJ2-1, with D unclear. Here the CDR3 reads CASSYLDRLLNEQFF. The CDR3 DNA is TGTGCCAGCAGTTACTTGGACCGACTCCTCAATGAGCAGTTCTTC.